This T cell receptor beta chain derives from a study of T cells in Graves' hyperthyroidism and ophthalmopathy. The CDR3 regions of TCR beta were amplified from RNA transcripts. TCR CDR3 underwent first-round RT-PCR with the HTBI primer set. Using its own MiXCR run on the multiplex PCR reads, TCRdb lists one record per CDR3 protein. The table has about 600,000 distinct CDR3 sequences, more than 14% seen once. CDR1 GTSNPN and CDR2 SVGIG come from the germline V gene (reference sequence). Trimming pared 2 bases from V and 5 bases from J, leaving 10 bases between. The CDR3 length is 13 residues. The material sequenced was blood. The chain combines TRBV30 with TRBJ1-5, with D perhaps TRBD1 (5 bases). The receptor was derived from a woman aged 45-65 years with Graves' ophthalmopathy. In DNA form, the CDR3 reads TGTGCCTGGAGTAAGGGACGGGATCAGCCCCAGCATTTT. It is translated as CAWSKGRDQPQHF.